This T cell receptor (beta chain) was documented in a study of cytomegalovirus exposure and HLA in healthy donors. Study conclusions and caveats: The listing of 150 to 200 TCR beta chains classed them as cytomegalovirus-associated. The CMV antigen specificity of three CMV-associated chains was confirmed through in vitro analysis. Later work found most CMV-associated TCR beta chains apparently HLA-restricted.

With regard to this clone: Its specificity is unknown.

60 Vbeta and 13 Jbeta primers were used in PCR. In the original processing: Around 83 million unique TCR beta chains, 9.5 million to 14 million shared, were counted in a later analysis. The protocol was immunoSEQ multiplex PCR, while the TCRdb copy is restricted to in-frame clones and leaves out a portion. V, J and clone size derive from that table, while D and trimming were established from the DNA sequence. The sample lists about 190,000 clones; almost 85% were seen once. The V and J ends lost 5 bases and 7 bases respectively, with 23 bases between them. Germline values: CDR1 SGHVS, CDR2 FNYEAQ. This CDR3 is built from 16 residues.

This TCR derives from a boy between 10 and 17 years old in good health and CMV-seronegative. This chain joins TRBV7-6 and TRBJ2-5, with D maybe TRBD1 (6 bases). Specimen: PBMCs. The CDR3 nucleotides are TGTGCCAGCAGCCCCCTCAGGACAGCCGGGGCGTGGACCCAGTACTTC. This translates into CASSPLRTAGAWTQYF.